This T cell receptor beta chain was observed in a study of Ad26.COV2.S vaccination and SARS-CoV-2 variants. Turning to the study itself: Among those in the COV1001 Ad26.COV2.S trial arm was the donor. Whole-study results and caveats: Vaccinees reportedly had broad spike-specific CD8+ and CD4+ T cell responses.

Treatment here: roughly 18 received Ad26.COV2.S at low or high dose, single or two shots; several received placebo; per-sample allocation not given. Specimen acquisition occurred on day 63 following the initial vaccine or placebo injection. In its sample, this clone was seen once. Its antigen remains unidentified. Measured with immunoSEQ multiplex PCR; TCRdb has only the in-frame clones, and not every one. Of approximately 410,000 clones listed, 88% were seen once; the top ten hold about 4%. The sequenced sample was peripheral blood, obtained in a trial of Ad26.COV2.S vaccine versus placebo. The receptor was isolated from a person aged 18-60 years who received the Ad26.COV2.S COVID-19 vaccine or a placebo.

In nucleotides, the CDR3 is TGCGCCAGCAGCTTTACAGGGCACGAGCAGTACTTC. Protein: CASSFTGHEQYF. This chain connects TRBV5-1 to TRBJ2-7; D perhaps matches TRBD1 (6 bases). The V gene's germline CDR1 is SGHRS and CDR2 YFSETQ. The CDR3 sequence is 12 residues long. V shed 2 bases and J shed 5 bases, with 8 bases lying between them.